The 12 T cell receptor beta chains presented below share a single source sample, sequenced in a study of molecular identifiers for immune sequencing clone quantification. MiXCR, run by TCRdb on the PCR reads, gives a single entry per CDR3 protein. This table holds approximately 500,000 distinct CDR3 sequences, about a fifth found once. The sample consisted of naive CD8+ T cells from blood, with Jurkat cell RNA spiked in. Noted subset: FACS-sorted CD8+CD4-CCR7+CD45RA+ naive T cells. These TCRs come from a human donor in good health. Some libraries in this study had Jurkat cell RNA spiked in.

A word on this clonotype: One junction end does not reproduce the germline sequence, and a read error may be involved. The rearrangement links TRBV7-2 to TRBJ2-7, with 9 bases identical to TRBD2. The CDR3 has 14 amino acids. Germline CDR1 reads SGHTA; CDR2 reads FQGNSA. This CDR3 is CATSWGASGDEQYF. The CDR3 nucleotides read TGTGCCACCAGCTGGGGTGCTAGCGGGGACGAGCAGTACTTC.

In its sample, this clonotype was seen many times. V usage is TRBV7-9 and J usage is TRBJ1-1; D unresolved. CDR1 is SEHNR and CDR2 is FQNEAQ in the germline V gene (reference sequence). This CDR3 contains 14 residues. V was pared by 1 base and J by 0 bases, with 6 bases between. As DNA, the CDR3 is TGTGCCAGCAGCTTAGAAAAATTGAACACTGAAGCTTTCTTT. Translating gives CASSLEKLNTEAFF.

This clonotype has more than one count but fewer than ten. The rearrangement links TRBV4-1 to TRBJ1-1; 8 bases align to TRBD1. The germline V gene has CDR1 MGHRA and CDR2 YSYEKL. The trim removed 1 base at V and 1 base at J, leaving 2 bases unmatched. This CDR3 has 15 residues. For the CDR3, the DNA is TGCGCCAGCAGCCAAGCTGGGACAGGGAACACTGAAGCTTTCTTT. Translating it yields CASSQAGTGNTEAFF.

This clonotype has just a few counts. The rearrangement joins TRBV19 to TRBJ2-3; 10 nucleotides agree with TRBD1. The CDR3 has 15 residues. The germline CDR1 and CDR2 sequences are LNHDA and SQIVND (reference sequence). With V trimmed by 5 bases and J by 5 bases, 7 bases remained unmatched. CDR3 sequence: CASSLTGGGGDTQYF. The CDR3 nucleotides are TGTGCCAGTAGTCTGACAGGGGGCGGTGGAGATACGCAGTATTTT.

The rearrangement joins TRBV29-1 to TRBJ1-5, with no clear D. This CDR3 region has 16 residues. The germline gives CDR1 SQVTM, CDR2 ANQGSEA. Trimming left V 3 bases short and J 0 bases short, with 15 bases between. The CDR3 loop is CSVDTSGDNSNQPQHF. CDR3 in DNA: TGCAGCGTTGACACGTCGGGCGATAATAGCAATCAGCCCCAGCATTTT. The full variable domain, with the rest looked up from reference TRBV29-1 and TRBJ1-5, is SAVISQKPSRDICQRGTSLTIQCQVDSQVTMMFWYRQQPGQSLTLIATANQGSEATYESGFVIDKFPISRPNLTFSTLTVSNMSPEDSSIYLCSVDTSGDNSNQPQHFGDGTRLSIL.

For this clonotype: A much more abundant neighbour one base away suggests this may be a read error. The chain is built from TRBV6-5 and TRBJ1-4, with TRBD1 identical over 10 bases. The CDR3 contains 15 residues. The trim removed 4 bases at V and 3 bases at J, leaving 2 bases unmatched. The germline CDR1 and CDR2 sequences are MNHEY and SVGAGI. CDR3 in amino acids: CASSCGTGANEKLFF. The CDR3 nucleotides are TGTGCCAGCAGTTGCGGGACAGGGGCTAATGAAAAACTGTTTTTT.

The chain uses TRBV28 and TRBJ2-7; TRBD1 might be the D (6 bases). The CDR3 extends over 15 amino acids. The V gene lost 1 base and the J gene lost 0 bases, with 10 bases spanning the gap. Germline assignment: CDR1 MDHEN and CDR2 SYDVKM. This CDR3 reads CASSLLQGTSYEQYF. The CDR3 nucleotides read TGTGCCAGCAGTTTATTGCAGGGGACCTCCTACGAGCAGTACTTC.

In this sample, this clonotype turned up many times. V usage is TRBV27 and J usage is TRBJ1-5; D gene ambiguous. Trimming shortened V by 5 bases and J by 0 bases, and 8 bases separated the two germline ends. There are 14 residues in the CDR3. CDR1 and CDR2 (germline): MNHEY, SMNVEV (reference sequence). The CDR3 is CASSPLGSNQPQHF. In DNA, the CDR3 is TGTGCCAGCAGTCCTCTAGGTAGCAATCAGCCCCAGCATTTT.

To note about this clonotype: A much larger clone differs from this one at a single base, so this may be a read error. The chain employs TRBV5-6 and TRBJ2-7; 9 nucleotides match TRBD2. CDR1 is SGHDT, CDR2 YYEEEE, per germline. The CDR3 runs 15 residues. CDR3 sequence (DNA): TGTGCCAGCAGCTTGGGCCTAGCGGGGTCCTACGAGCAGTGCTTC. It is translated as CASSLGLAGSYEQCF.

The sample holds many counts of this clonotype. J is TRBJ2-7 and V is TRBV29-1; TRBD2 matches 10 bases. The CDR3 has 14 residues. Germline CDR1 SQVTM, CDR2 ANQGSEA. V lost 1 base and J lost 7; bases outside the gene matches: 7. The CDR3 reads CSVEGLAGESEQYF. The CDR3, as DNA: TGCAGCGTTGAAGGGCTAGCGGGAGAGTCTGAGCAGTACTTC.

The rearrangement joins TRBV5-1 to TRBJ1-1; D may be TRBD1 (5 bases). V gave up 0 bases and J gave up 0 bases, with 15 bases separating them. Germline V gives CDR1 SGHRS, CDR2 YFSETQ. The CDR3 runs 17 residues. The CDR3 sequence: CASSLVPGPEMNTEAFF. CDR3 nucleotide sequence: TGCGCCAGCAGCTTGGTGCCAGGGCCTGAGATGAACACTGAAGCTTTCTTT.

Comment on this clonotype: This sequence may be a read error, since a much larger clone differs from it by one base. The rearrangement uses TRBV28 and TRBJ1-2; tentative D call: TRBD1 (5 bases). The CDR3 is made up of 14 amino acids. Germline V gene data show CDR1 as MDHEN and CDR2 as SYDVKM. The CDR3 region has the DNA TGTGCCAACAGTTTTCGGGGCACGAACTATGGCTACACCTTC. Translating gives CANSFRGTNYGYTF.